This T cell receptor beta chain emerged from a study of blood T cell repertoires in COVID-19 (dated by TCRdb to the early 2020s). Concerning the study at large: Samples from collaborators originated in the United States, Italy and Spain and spanned both the acute and convalescent phases of COVID-19. Where available, HLA class I and class II types were taken from metadata supplied by the sample provider and were not determined by assay-based typing. A de-identified subject ID, COVID-19 status, age in years and sex were almost always included in the sample metadata. The prospective study material was composed of cDNA or gDNA derived from T cells, B-cell-depleted T cells, or PBMCs. Deeply sampled blood TCRbeta repertoires from subjects exposed to, actively infected with, or recovered from COVID-19 were included in the dataset. The repertoires were made available in a free public database intended to serve as a resource for research on the immune response to SARS-CoV-2. The samples were drawn from two sources: the first 160 participants of the ongoing ImmuneRACE study, and approximately 1,300 subjects contributed by 6 global collaborators. Beyond this particular receptor, the publication reports: Clinical and demographic metadata were provided uncurated, with the amount varying by source and participant.

Whole blood was collected in K2EDTA tubes by collaborating institutions according to the institutions' own protocols. For TCRbeta analysis, collaborators shipped samples in one of three forms: frozen whole blood, isolated PBMCs, or DNA extracted from either of those sample types. Measured from the cysteine to the phenylalanine, the CDR3 is 14 residues long. The retained sequence is limited to the CDR3, 42 bases, with the frame set at the first base. According to the germline V gene (reference sequence), CDR1 reads MNHEY and CDR2 reads SMNVEV. Trimmed from V: 6 bases; trimmed from J: 2 bases; junction bases lacking a gene match: 7. Note on this clone: Its antigen remains undetermined. Qualities for individual bases were not recorded, and no much larger clone is one base off.

TCRbeta CDR3 regions were amplified from genomic DNA by means of the immunoSEQ Assay, a bias-controlled multiplex PCR. The study's own analysis went as follows. Nucleated cell counts per sample were estimated from amplification of reference gene primers within the assay. To quantify the absolute abundance of each unique TCRbeta CDR3 rearrangement, sequence reads were collapsed and filtered. For each sample, productive Simpson clonality was calculated by taking the square root of Simpson's diversity index across productive rearrangements. TCRdb stores this immuneACCESS table with in-frame sequences only. Part of the clones is absent; in the studies checked, under half of the shortfall reflects unresolved V genes, and no reason is known for the rest. That table furnishes V, J and clone size, whereas the DNA furnished D and trimming. A total of about 9,600 clones appear in this sample, 89% of them only once. The leading ten clones occupy approximately 5.5% of the sample.

This clonotype was obtained from a human donor in a cohort sampled during active COVID-19. The chain is encoded by TRBV27 joined to TRBJ2-7; 7 bases in the junction line up with TRBD2. The sequenced sample consisted of peripheral blood. The CDR3 is CASRRGGPPYEQYF. The DNA sequence follows: TGTGCCAGCAGACGCGGGGGTCCACCCTACGAGCAGTACTTC.